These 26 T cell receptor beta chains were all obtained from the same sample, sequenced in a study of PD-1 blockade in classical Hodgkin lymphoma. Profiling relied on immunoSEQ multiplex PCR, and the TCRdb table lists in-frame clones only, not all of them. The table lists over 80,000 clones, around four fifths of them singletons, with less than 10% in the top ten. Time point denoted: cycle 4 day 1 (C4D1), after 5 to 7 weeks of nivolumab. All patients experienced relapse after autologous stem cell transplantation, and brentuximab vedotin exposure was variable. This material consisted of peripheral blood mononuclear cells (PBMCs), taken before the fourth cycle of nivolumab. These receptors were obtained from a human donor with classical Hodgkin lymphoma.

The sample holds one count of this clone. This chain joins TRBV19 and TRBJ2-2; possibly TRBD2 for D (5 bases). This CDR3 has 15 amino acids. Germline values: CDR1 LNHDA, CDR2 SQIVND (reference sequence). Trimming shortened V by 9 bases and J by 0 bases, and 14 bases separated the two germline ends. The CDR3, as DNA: TGTGCCAGCTACCTTCGGGGATCGAACACCGGGGAGCTGTTTTTT. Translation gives CASYLRGSNTGELFF. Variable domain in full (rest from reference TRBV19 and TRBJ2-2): DGGITQSPKYLFRKEGQNVTLSCEQNLNHDAMYWYRQDPGQGLRLIYYSQIVNDFQKGDIAEGYSVSREKKESFPLTVTSAQKNPTAFYLCASYLRGSNTGELFFGEGSRLTVL.

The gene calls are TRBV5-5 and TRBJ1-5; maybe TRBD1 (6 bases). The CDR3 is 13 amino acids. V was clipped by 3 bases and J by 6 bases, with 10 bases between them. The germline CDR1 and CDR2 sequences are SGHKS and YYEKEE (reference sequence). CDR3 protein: CASSYRESQPQHF. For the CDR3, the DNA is TGTGCCAGCAGCTACAGGGAAAGTCAGCCCCAGCATTTT.

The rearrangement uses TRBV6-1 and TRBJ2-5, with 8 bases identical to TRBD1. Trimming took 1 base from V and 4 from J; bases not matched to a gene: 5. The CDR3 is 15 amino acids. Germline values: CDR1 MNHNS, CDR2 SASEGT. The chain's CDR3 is CASSEGDQGAETQYF. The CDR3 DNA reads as TGTGCCAGCAGTGAAGGGGACCAGGGGGCAGAGACCCAGTACTTC.

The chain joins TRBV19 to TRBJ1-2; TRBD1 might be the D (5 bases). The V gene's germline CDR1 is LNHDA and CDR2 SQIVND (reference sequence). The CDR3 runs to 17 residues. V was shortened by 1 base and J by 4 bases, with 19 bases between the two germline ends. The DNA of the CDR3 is TGTGCCAGTAGTATAGCCCTAGGTGGGGACCTTGGCTATGGCTACACCTTC. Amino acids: CASSIALGGDLGYGYTF.

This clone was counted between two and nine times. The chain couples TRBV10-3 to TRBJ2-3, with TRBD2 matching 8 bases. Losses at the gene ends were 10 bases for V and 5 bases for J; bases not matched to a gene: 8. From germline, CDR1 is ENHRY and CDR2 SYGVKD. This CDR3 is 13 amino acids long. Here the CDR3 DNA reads TGTGCCACAGGTAGCGGGGAAAAAGATACGCAGTATTTT. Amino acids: CATGSGEKDTQYF.

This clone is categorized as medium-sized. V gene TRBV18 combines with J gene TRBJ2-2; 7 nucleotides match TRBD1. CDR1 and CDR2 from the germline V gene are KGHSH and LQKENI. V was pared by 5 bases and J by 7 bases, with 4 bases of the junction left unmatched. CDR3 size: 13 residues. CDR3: CASSATGHGELFF. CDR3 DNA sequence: TGTGCCAGCTCAGCGACAGGGCACGGGGAGCTGTTTTTT.

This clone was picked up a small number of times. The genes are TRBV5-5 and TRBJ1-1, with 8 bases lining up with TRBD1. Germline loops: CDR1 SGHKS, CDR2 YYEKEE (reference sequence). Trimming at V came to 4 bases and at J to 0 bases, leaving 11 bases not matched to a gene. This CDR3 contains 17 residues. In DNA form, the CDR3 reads TGTGCCAGCAGCCAGAGAGCGAACAGGGGGATGAACACTGAAGCTTTCTTT. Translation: CASSQRANRGMNTEAFF.

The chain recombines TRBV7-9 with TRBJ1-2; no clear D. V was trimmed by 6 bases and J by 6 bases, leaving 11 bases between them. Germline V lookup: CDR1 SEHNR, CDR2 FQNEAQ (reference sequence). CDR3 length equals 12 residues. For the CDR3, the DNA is TGTGCCAGCAGTATTACGGCGGATGGCTACACCTTC. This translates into CASSITADGYTF.

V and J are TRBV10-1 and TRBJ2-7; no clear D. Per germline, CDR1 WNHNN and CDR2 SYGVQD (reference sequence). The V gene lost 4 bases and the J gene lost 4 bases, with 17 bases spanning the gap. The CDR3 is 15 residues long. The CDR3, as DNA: TGCGCCAGCAGTGGGGAAGGCGGTGCCTCTTACGAGCAGTACTTC. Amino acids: CASSGEGGASYEQYF.

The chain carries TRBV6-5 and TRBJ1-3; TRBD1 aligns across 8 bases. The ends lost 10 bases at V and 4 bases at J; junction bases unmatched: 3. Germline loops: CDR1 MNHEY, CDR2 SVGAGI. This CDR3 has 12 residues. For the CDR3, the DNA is TGTGCCACCCAGGGGGCCGGAAACACCATATATTTT. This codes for CATQGAGNTIYF.

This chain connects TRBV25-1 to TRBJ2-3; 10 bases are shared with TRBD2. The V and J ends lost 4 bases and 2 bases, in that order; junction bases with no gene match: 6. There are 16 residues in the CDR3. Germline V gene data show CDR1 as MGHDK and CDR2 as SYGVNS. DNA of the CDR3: TGTGCCAGCAGTGTTGCCAGCGGGAGGGTCACAGATACGCAGTATTTT. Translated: CASSVASGRVTDTQYF.

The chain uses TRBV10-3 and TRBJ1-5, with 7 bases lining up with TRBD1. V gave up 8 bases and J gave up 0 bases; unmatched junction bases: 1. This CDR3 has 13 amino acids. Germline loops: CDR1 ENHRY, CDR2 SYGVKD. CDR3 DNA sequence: TGTGCCATCGGGACAGTTAGCAATCAGCCCCAGCATTTT. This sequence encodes CAIGTVSNQPQHF.

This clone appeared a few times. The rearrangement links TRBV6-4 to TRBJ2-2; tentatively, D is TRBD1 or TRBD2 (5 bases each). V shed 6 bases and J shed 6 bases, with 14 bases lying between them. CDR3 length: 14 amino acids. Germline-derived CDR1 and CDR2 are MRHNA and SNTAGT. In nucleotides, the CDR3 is TGTGCCAGCAGAACTAGTAGGGGAGCCGGGGAGCTGTTTTTT. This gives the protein CASRTSRGAGELFF.

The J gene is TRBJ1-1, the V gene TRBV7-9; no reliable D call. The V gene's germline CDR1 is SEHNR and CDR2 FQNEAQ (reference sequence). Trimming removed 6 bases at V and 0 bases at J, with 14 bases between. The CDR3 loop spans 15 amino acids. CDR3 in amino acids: CASSPTDTLNTEAFF. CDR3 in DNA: TGTGCCAGCAGTCCTACTGACACCCTGAACACTGAAGCTTTCTTT.

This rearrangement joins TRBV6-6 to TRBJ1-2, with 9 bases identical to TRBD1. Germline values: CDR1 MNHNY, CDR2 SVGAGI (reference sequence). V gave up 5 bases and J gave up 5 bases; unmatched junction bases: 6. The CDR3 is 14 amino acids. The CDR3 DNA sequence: TGTGCCAGCAGTAACCCCGGGACAGGGTATGGCTACACCTTC. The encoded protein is CASSNPGTGYGYTF.

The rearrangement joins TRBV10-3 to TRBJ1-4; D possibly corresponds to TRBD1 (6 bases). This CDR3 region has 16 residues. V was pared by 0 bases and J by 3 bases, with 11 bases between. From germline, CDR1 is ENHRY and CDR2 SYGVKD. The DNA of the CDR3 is TGTGCCATCAGTGAGTCGAGTGCAGGGGCTAATGAAAAACTGTTTTTT. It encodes CAISESSAGANEKLFF.

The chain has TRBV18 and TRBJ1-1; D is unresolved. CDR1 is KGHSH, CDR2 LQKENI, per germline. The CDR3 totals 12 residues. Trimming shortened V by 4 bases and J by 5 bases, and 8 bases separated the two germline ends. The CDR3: CASSLFGTEAFF. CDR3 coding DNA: TGTGCCAGCTCACTATTCGGGACTGAAGCTTTCTTT.

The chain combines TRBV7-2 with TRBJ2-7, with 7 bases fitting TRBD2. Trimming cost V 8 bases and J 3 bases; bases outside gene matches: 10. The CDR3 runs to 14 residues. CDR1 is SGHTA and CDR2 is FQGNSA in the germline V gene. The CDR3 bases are TGTGCCAGCGGAGACTCCCGCGGGAGCTACGAGCAGTACTTC. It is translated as CASGDSRGSYEQYF.

The CDR3 nucleotides read TGCGCCAGCAGCCCGGTTCGACAAAGCGGGACAGATACGCAGTATTTT. Its protein is CASSPVRQSGTDTQYF. The chain employs TRBV5-1 and TRBJ2-3; D is perhaps TRBD2 (6 bases). CDR1 is SGHRS, CDR2 YFSETQ, per germline. The CDR3 is 16 amino acids. The V gene lost 4 bases and the J gene lost 3 bases, with 18 bases spanning the gap. The full variable domain, completed using reference TRBV5-1 and TRBJ2-3, is KAGVTQTPRYLIKTRGQQVTLSCSPISGHRSVSWYQQTPGQGLQFLFEYFSETQRNKGNFPGRFSGRQFSNSRSEMNVSTLELGDSALYLCASSPVRQSGTDTQYFGPGTRLTVL.

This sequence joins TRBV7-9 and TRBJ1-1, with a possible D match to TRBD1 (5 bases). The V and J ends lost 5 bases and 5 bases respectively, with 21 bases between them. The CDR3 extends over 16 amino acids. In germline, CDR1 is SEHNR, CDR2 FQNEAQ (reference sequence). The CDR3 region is CASSPPGLRAVTEAFF. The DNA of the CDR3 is TGTGCCAGCAGCCCCCCGGGACTCCGCGCGGTAACTGAAGCTTTCTTT.

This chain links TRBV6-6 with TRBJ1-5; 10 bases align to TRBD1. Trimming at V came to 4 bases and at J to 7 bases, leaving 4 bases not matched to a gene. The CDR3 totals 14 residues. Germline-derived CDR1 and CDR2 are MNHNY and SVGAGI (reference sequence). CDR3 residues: CASSFGQGEQPQHF. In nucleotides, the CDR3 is TGTGCCAGCAGTTTCGGACAGGGGGAGCAGCCCCAGCATTTT.

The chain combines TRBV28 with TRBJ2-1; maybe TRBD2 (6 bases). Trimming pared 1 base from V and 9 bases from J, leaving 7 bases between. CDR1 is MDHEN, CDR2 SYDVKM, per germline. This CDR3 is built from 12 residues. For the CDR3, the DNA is TGTGCCAGCAGTTTATTGGGGGGTGAGCAGTTCTTC. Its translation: CASSLLGGEQFF.

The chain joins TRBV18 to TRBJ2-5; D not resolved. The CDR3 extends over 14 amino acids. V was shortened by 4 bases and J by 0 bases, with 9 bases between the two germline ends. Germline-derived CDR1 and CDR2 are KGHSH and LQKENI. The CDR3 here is CASSRSTYQETQYF. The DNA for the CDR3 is TGTGCCAGCTCACGTAGCACGTACCAAGAGACCCAGTACTTC.

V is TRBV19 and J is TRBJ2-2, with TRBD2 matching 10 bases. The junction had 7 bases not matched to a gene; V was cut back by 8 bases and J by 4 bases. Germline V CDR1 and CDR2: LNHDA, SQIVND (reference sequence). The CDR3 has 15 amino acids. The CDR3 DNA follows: TGTGCCAGTTCCGGGACTAGCGTCTTCACCGGGGAGCTGTTTTTT. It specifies CASSGTSVFTGELFF.

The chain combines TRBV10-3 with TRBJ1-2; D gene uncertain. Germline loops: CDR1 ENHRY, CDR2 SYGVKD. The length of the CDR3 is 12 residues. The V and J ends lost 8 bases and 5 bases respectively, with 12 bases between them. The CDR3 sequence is CAIGQQLYGYTF. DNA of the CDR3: TGTGCCATCGGTCAACAGCTTTATGGCTACACCTTC.

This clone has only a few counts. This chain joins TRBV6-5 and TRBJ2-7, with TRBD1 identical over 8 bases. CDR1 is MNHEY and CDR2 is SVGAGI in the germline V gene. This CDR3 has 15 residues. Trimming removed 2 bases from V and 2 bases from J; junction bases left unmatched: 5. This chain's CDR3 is CASSYTPTGAYEQYF. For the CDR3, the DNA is TGTGCCAGCAGTTACACCCCGACAGGGGCCTACGAGCAGTACTTC.